One sample yielded the 14 T cell receptor beta chains listed below, sequenced in a study of graft-versus-host responses after intestinal transplantation. Their target antigens are unknown. This table comes from immunoSEQ multiplex PCR, and its TCRdb copy is limited to in-frame clones, with some not included. This table holds 85,000 to 90,000 clones, around 83% found once. This specimen was unstimulated CD8+ T cells sorted from spleen or lymph node cells, taken before intestinal transplant. The receptors here all came from a human donor who received an intestinal transplant.

V usage is TRBV2 and J usage is TRBJ1-2; D is undetermined. CDR3 length equals 11 residues. The germline V and J ends were trimmed by 2 bases and 8 bases, with 6 bases remaining between them. Germline CDR1 is SNHLY and CDR2 is FYNNEI. The CDR3 sequence is CASSELRGYTF. CDR3 DNA: TGTGCCAGCAGTGAATTAAGGGGCTACACCTTC.

About this clone: Other DNA sequences in the same sample also yield this CDR3. This sequence joins TRBV28 and TRBJ2-7, with 8 bases matching TRBD2. Germline CDR1 and CDR2: MDHEN and SYDVKM. This CDR3 contains 14 residues. V was clipped by 6 bases and J by 3 bases; unmatched bases: 7. CDR3 DNA sequence: TGTGCCAGCAGCGGTCGACGGGGGGGCTACGAGCAGTACTTC. As protein: CASSGRRGGYEQYF.

The chain has TRBV9 and TRBJ2-7; TRBD2 matches at 9 bases. This CDR3 has 11 amino acids. The germline V gene encodes CDR1 SGDLS and CDR2 YYNGEE. J gave up 9 bases and V 7 bases, and 5 bases lay outside the gene matches. The DNA of the CDR3 is TGTGCCAGCGGCGGGGGGGACGGGCAGTACTTC. Its protein product is CASGGGDGQYF.

This chain uses TRBV27 with TRBJ1-4; D not resolved. V shed 6 bases and J shed 6 bases, with 14 bases lying between them. CDR1 and CDR2 (germline): MNHEY, SMNVEV (reference sequence). This CDR3 has 14 residues. CDR3 loop: CASRSPASHEKLFF. The CDR3 nucleotides read TGTGCCAGCAGAAGCCCGGCGAGTCATGAAAAACTGTTTTTT.

This clone was detected only once. The chain joins TRBV2 to TRBJ2-5; 12 bases line up with TRBD1. The DNA end is more similar to TRBJ2-7, so the J call may be wrong. The CDR3 extends over 14 amino acids. Germline V lookup: CDR1 SNHLY, CDR2 FYNNEI. CDR3 sequence reads: CASRGTGGDYEQYF. The CDR3 coding sequence is TGTGCCAGCAGGGGGACAGGGGGCGATTACGAGCAGTACTTC.

This clone was observed once. The gene calls are TRBV5-4 and TRBJ1-4, with 7 bases identical to TRBD1. CDR1 SGHNT and CDR2 YYREEE come from the germline V gene (reference sequence). Trimming took 3 bases from V and 6 from J; bases not matched to a gene: 5. The CDR3 sequence is 14 residues long. The CDR3 coding sequence is TGTGCCAGCAGCTCGACAGGGAAGGATGAAAAACTGTTTTTT. This sequence encodes CASSSTGKDEKLFF.

This chain connects TRBV5-4 to TRBJ1-2, with TRBD1 as a possible D gene (5 bases). The V end lost 0 bases, the J end lost 0 bases, and 15 bases lay between the germline ends. The V gene's germline CDR1 is SGHNT and CDR2 YYREEE (reference sequence). The CDR3 loop spans 17 amino acids. The CDR3 is CASSLGEGPVSNYGYTF. CDR3 nucleotides: TGTGCCAGCAGCTTGGGGGAGGGACCCGTCTCTAACTATGGCTACACCTTC. The full variable domain, completed using reference TRBV5-4 and TRBJ1-2, is ETGVTQSPTHLIKTRGQQVTLRCSSQSGHNTVSWYQQALGQGPQFIFQYYREEENGRGNFPPRFSGLQFPNYSSELNVNALELDDSALYLCASSLGEGPVSNYGYTFGSGTRLTVV.

The chain uses TRBV28 and TRBJ2-3; TRBD1 might be the D (7 bases). The CDR3 totals 18 residues. Germline CDR1 is MDHEN and CDR2 is SYDVKM. Trimming pared 7 bases from V and 0 bases from J, leaving 23 bases between. The CDR3 loop is CASTPYGGGGISTDTQYF. The CDR3 DNA is TGTGCCAGCACCCCTTATGGTGGAGGGGGCATTAGCACAGATACGCAGTATTTT.

The gene calls are TRBV6-5 and TRBJ1-2; weak D call: TRBD1 (5 bases). Germline CDR1 reads MNHEY; CDR2 reads SVGAGI. Trimming cost V 6 bases and J 6 bases, with 14 bases left between them. This CDR3 is 13 amino acids long. CDR3 protein: CASRDPGEDGYTF. CDR3 sequence (DNA): TGTGCCAGCAGAGACCCGGGGGAGGATGGCTACACCTTC.

V usage is TRBV2 and J usage is TRBJ1-4, with 10 nucleotides matching TRBD1. Trimming cost V 4 bases and J 0 bases; bases outside gene matches: 14. CDR1 SNHLY and CDR2 FYNNEI come from the germline V gene. This CDR3 spans 20 amino acids. The CDR3 nucleotides read TGTGCCAGCAGTGCCGCTGGAATGACAGGGGGCGACCCAACTAATGAAAAACTGTTTTTT. Encoded protein: CASSAAGMTGGDPTNEKLFF. Together with reference TRBV2 and TRBJ1-4, the CDR3 gives the full variable domain: EPEVTQTPSHQVTQMGQEVILRCVPISNHLYFYWYRQILGQKVEFLVSFYNNEISEKSEIFDDQFSVERPDGSNFTLKIRSTKLEDSAMYFCASSAAGMTGGDPTNEKLFFGSGTQLSVL.

The gene calls are TRBV6-1 and TRBJ2-7; maybe TRBD2 (6 bases). CDR3 size: 14 residues. V lost 2 bases and J 0 bases, leaving 8 bases between the germline ends. CDR1 and CDR2 (germline): MNHNS, SASEGT. The CDR3 DNA follows: TGTGCCAGCAGTGAACTAGCGAGCTCCTACGAGCAGTACTTC. Amino acid sequence: CASSELASSYEQYF.

This clone appeared a few times. The J gene is TRBJ2-3, the V gene TRBV7-9; 13 positions match TRBD2. Germline V gene sequence: CDR1 SEHNR, CDR2 FQNEAQ (reference sequence). The CDR3 spans 16 residues. J gave up 4 bases and V 5 bases, and 6 bases lay outside the gene matches. The CDR3 spells CASSPRLAGGADTQYF. As DNA, the CDR3 is TGTGCCAGCAGCCCGAGACTAGCGGGGGGTGCAGATACGCAGTATTTT.

The chain combines TRBV20-1 with TRBJ2-7; no reliable D call. This CDR3 is 11 amino acids long. Trimming removed 6 bases at V and 4 bases at J, with 10 bases between. Germline-derived CDR1 and CDR2 are DFQATT and SNEGSKA (reference sequence). As DNA, the CDR3 is TGCAGTGCCCCCCTACTATACGAGCAGTACTTC. It encodes CSAPLLYEQYF.

The CDR3 sequence: CASSQRLGLPSYEQYF. The CDR3 DNA follows: TGTGCCAGCAGTCAACGCCTGGGACTCCCCTCCTACGAGCAGTACTTC. The chain is built from TRBV13 and TRBJ2-7; tentative D call: TRBD2 (6 bases). Germline-derived CDR1 and CDR2 are PRHDT and FYEKMQ (reference sequence). Trimming shortened V by 6 bases and J by 0 bases, and 18 bases separated the two germline ends. This CDR3 comprises 16 residues.